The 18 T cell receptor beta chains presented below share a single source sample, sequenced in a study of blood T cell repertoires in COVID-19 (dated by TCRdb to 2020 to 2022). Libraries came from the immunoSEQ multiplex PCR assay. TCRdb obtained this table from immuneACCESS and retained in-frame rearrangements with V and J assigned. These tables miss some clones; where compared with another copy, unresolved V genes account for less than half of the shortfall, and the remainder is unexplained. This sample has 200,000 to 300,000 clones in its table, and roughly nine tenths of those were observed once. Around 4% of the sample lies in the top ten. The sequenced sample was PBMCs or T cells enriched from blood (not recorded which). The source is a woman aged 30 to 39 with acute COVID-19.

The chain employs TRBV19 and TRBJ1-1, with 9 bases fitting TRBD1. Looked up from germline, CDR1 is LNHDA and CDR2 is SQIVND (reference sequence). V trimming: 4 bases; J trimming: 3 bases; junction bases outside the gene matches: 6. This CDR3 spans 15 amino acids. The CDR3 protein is CASSTNRGQDTEAFF. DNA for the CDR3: TGTGCCAGTAGTACCAACAGGGGGCAGGACACTGAAGCTTTCTTT.

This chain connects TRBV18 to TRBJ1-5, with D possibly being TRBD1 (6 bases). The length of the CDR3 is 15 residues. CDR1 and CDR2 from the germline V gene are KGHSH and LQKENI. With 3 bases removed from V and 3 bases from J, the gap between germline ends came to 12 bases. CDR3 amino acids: CASSPGQLLNQPQHF. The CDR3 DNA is TGTGCCAGCTCACCCGGACAGTTACTCAATCAGCCCCAGCATTTT.

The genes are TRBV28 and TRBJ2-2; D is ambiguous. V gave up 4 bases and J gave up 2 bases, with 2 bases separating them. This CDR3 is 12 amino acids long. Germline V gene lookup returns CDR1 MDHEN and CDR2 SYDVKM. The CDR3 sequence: CASSSNTGELFF. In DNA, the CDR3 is TGTGCCAGCAGTTCAAACACCGGGGAGCTGTTTTTT.

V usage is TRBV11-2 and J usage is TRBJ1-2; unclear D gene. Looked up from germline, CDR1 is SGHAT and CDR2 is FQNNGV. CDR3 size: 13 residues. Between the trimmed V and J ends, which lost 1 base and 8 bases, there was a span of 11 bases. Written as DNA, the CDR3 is TGTGCCAGCAGCTTAGTCCGGGTCGAGGGCTACACCTTC. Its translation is CASSLVRVEGYTF.

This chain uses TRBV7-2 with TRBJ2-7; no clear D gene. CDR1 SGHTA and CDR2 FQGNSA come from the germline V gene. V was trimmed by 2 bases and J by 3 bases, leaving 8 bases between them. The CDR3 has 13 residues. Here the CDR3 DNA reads TGTGCCAGCAGCTTATCTGGGCTCTACGAGCAGTACTTC. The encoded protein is CASSLSGLYEQYF.

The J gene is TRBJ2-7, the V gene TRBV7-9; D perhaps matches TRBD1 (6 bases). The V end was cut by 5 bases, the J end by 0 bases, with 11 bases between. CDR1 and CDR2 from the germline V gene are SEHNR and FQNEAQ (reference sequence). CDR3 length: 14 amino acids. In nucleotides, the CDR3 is TGTGCCAGCAGCCTGGGGGCATTCTCCTACGAGCAGTACTTC. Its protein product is CASSLGAFSYEQYF.

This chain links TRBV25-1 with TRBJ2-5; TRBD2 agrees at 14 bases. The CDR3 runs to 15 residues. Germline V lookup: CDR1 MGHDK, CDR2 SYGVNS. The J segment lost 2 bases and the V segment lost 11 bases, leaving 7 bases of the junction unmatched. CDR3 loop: CAGRRLAGGQETQYF. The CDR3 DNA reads TGTGCCGGCCGCAGACTAGCGGGGGGGCAAGAGACCCAGTACTTC.

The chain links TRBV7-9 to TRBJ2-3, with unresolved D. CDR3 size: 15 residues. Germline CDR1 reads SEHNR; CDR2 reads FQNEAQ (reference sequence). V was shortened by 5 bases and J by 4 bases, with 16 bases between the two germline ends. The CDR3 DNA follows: TGTGCCAGCAGCCCCCGTGAACTTCATTCAGATACGCAGTATTTT. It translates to CASSPRELHSDTQYF.

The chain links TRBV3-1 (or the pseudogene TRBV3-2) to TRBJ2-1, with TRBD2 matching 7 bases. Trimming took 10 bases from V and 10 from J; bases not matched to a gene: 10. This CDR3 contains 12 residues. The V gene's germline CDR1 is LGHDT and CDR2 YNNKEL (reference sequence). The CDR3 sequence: CATNTVAGEQFF. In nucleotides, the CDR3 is TGTGCCACCAATACCGTAGCGGGCGAGCAGTTCTTC.

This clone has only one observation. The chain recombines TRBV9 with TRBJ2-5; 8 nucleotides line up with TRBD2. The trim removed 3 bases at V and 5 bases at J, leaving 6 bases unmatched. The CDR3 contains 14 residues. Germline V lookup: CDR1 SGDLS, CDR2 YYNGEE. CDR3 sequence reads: CASSAPGGRETQYF. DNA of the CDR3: TGTGCCAGCAGCGCTCCGGGGGGGCGGGAGACCCAGTACTTC. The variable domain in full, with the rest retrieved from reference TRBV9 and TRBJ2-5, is DSGVTQTPKHLITATGQRVTLRCSPRSGDLSVYWYQQSLDQGLQFLIQYYNGEERAKGNILERFSAQQFPDLHSELNLSSLELGDSALYFCASSAPGGRETQYFGPGTRLLVL.

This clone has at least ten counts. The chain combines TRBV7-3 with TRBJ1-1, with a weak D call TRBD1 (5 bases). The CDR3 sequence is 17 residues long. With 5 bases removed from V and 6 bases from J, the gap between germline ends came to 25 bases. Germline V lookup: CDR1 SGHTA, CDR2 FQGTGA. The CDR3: CASSRTTVGVKSAEAFF. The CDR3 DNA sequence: TGTGCCAGCAGCCGAACTACCGTAGGGGTTAAGAGCGCTGAAGCTTTCTTT.

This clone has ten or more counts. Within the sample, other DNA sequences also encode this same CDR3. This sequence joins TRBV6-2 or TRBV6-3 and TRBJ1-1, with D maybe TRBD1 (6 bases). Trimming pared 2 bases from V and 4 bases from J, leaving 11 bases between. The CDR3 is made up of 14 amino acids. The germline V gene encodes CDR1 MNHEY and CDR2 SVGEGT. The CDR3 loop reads CASSYLGGSTEAFF. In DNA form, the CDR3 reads TGTGCCAGCAGTTACCTTGGGGGCAGCACTGAAGCTTTCTTT.

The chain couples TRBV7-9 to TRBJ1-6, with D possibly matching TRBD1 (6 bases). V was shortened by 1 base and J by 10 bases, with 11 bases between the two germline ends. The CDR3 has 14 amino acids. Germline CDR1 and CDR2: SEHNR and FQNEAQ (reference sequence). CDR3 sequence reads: CASSLGGGKSPLHF. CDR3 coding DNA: TGTGCCAGCAGCTTAGGAGGGGGAAAGTCACCCCTCCACTTT. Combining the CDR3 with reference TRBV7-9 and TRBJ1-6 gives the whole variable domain DTGVSQNPRHKITKRGQNVTFRCDPISEHNRLYWYRQTLGQGPEFLTYFQNEAQLEKSRLLSDRFSAERPKGSFSTLEIQRTEQGDSAMYLCASSLGGGKSPLHFGNGTRLTVT.

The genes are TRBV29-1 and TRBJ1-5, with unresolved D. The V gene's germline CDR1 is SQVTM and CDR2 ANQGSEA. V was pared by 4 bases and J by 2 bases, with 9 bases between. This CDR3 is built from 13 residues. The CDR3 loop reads CSVAVEGNQPQHF. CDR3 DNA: TGCAGCGTTGCTGTGGAGGGCAATCAGCCCCAGCATTTT.

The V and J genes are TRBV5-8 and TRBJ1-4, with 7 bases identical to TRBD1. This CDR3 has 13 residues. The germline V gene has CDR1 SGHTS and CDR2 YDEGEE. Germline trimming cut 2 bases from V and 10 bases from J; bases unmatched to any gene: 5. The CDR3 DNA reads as TGTGCCAGCAGCTTTCGACAGGGCGGAAAACTGTTTTTT. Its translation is CASSFRQGGKLFF. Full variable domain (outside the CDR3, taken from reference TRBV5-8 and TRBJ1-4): EAGVTQSPTHLIKTRGQQATLRCSPISGHTSVYWYQQALGLGLQFLLWYDEGEERNRGNFPPRFSGRQFPNYSSELNVNALELEDSALYLCASSFRQGGKLFFGSGTQLSVL.

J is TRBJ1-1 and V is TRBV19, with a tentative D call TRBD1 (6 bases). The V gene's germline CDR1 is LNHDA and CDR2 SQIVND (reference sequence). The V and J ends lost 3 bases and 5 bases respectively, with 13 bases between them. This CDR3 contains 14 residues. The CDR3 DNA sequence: TGTGCCAGTAGTATTGGGGGCTTAGGTACTGAAGCTTTCTTT. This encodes CASSIGGLGTEAFF.

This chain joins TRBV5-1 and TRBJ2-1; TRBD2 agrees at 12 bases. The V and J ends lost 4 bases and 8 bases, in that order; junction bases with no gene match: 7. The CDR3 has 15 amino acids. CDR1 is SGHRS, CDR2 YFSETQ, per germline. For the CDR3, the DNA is TGCGCCAGCAGCACCCTAGCGGGGGGGCTCGATGAGCAGTTCTTC. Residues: CASSTLAGGLDEQFF. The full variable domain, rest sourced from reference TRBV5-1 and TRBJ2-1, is KAGVTQTPRYLIKTRGQQVTLSCSPISGHRSVSWYQQTPGQGLQFLFEYFSETQRNKGNFPGRFSGRQFSNSRSEMNVSTLELGDSALYLCASSTLAGGLDEQFFGPGTRLTVL.

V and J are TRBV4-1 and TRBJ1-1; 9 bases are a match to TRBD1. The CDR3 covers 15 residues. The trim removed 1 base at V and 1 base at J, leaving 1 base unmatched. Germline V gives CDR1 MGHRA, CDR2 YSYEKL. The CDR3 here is CASSQGTGENTEAFF. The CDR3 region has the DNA TGCGCCAGCAGCCAAGGGACAGGGGAGAACACTGAAGCTTTCTTT.